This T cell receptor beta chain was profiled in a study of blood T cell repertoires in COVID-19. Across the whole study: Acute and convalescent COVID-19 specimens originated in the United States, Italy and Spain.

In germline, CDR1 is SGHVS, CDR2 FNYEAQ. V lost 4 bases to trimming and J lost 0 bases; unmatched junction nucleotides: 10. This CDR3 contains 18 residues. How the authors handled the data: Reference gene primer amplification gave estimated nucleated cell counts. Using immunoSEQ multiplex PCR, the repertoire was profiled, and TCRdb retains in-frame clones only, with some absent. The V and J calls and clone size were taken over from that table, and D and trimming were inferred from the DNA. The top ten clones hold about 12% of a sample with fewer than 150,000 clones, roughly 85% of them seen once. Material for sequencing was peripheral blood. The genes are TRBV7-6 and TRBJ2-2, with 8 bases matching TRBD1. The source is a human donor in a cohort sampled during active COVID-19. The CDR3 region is CASSSRRRTGSNTGELFF. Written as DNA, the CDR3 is TGTGCCAGCAGCTCAAGACGGAGGACAGGGTCGAACACCGGGGAGCTGTTTTTT. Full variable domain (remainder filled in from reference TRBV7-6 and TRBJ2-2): GAGVSQSPRYKVTKRGQDVALRCDPISGHVSLYWYRQALGQGPEFLTYFNYEAQQDKSGLPNDRFSAERPEGSISTLTIQRTEQRDSAMYRCASSSRRRTGSNTGELFFGEGSRLTVL.